This TCR beta chain was sequenced in a study of T cells in Graves' hyperthyroidism and ophthalmopathy (dated by TCRdb to the late 2010s). With regard to the full study: Peripheral blood samples were taken at initial diagnosis, before any treatment was given. TCR V-J signatures able to tell the groups apart were searched for in a discovery cohort of some 100 patients, of whom around 42 had Graves' ophthalmopathy and more than 55 had stable Graves' hyperthyroidism. Prospective prediction of ophthalmopathy was tested in an independent validation cohort of 18 to 20 hyperthyroidism patients and some 17 patients who later progressed to ophthalmopathy. The roughly 100 discovery patients were randomly divided into training and test sets at a 7:3 ratio. In six Graves' hyperthyroidism patients, the study also compared T-cell repertoires from thyroid tissue with T-cell repertoires from blood. After sampling, hyperthyroidism patients received methimazole starting at 30 mg daily, and ophthalmopathy patients received high-dose intravenous methylprednisolone. The paper reports TCR Vbeta CDR3 sequencing of about 140 peripheral blood samples: over 40 ophthalmopathy, fewer than 85 hyperthyroidism and 17 progressor patients.

This clonotype was seen repeatedly, ten times or more. Its antigen is currently not known. No quality values exist for individual bases; no much larger clone is one base distant. Ophthalmopathy patients had moderately to severely active disease, Clinical Activity Score of at least 3, NOSPECS grade of at least 4, and duration under 3 months. Patients with uncontrolled infections, other autoimmune diseases, pregnancy or lactation were excluded. Diagnoses were based on clinical symptoms, serum thyroxine and TRAb, thyroid ultrasound and orbital computed tomography. PBMCs were separated from roughly 9.6 ml of fresh peripheral blood using Ficoll-Paque density gradient centrifugation. Total RNA was extracted using Trizol reagent, and RNA quality was assessed on an Agilent 2100 Bioanalyzer. V loses 1 base, J loses 2 bases, and the germline ends lie 15 bases apart. CDR1 and CDR2 were assigned from the germline V gene (reference sequence) as SEHNR and FQNEAQ. Its CDR3 holds 17 amino acids, cysteine through phenylalanine. The retained sequence is limited to the CDR3, 51 bases, with the frame set at the first base.

The TCR beta CDR3 regions were amplified from RNA transcripts. A first-round RT-PCR of the TCR CDR3 used the HTBI primer set with the Qiagen OneStep RT-PCR kit. A second multiplex PCR round built the libraries, followed by size selection and purification. Libraries were sequenced paired-end with 100 bp reads on an Illumina HiSeq2000. Turning to the authors' computational methods: Raw data were processed with SOAPnuke, discarding reads with adapters, uncalled bases, mean Phred below 15, or no exact constant-primer or identifier match. COPE v1.2.5 was used to merge high-quality paired reads, and clonotypes were defined as unique nucleotide sequences. Clonotypes were aligned to IMGT TRBV, TRBD and TRBJ reference segments using MiTCR v1.1. Only V-J combinations with frequency above 0.0001, covering 99% to 99.2% of repertoires, were analysed. The TCS score was defined as the ratio of F50 (clonal expansion) to E x V (chaos), calculated using BLOSUM62-based TCRdist between CDR3 peptides within each V-J. Welch's t-statistics and random forest reduced 500 to 650 V-J features to 10 to 15, which were used in a naive Bayes classifier (R e1071). TCRdb's own reprocessing of the public reads used fastp at Q25 and MiXCR and kept productive beta chains. Each record represents a unique CDR3 protein, reported with the most common genes and DNA among its rows. The V and J calls reflect TCRdb's pipeline rather than the authors' work. The sample table holds 700,000 or so distinct CDR3 sequences, of which more than 14% were seen once. Jointly, the top ten make up around an eighth of the sample.

Here is what the overall study found, with its caveats: Most expanded thyroid clonotypes (frequency above 0.001) were also detected in blood, a finding suggesting that blood repertoires may reflect thyroid immune responses. In validation, progression to ophthalmopathy was predicted by the model with more than 65% sensitivity and 72.22% specificity, a median of about 6 months before onset. A model built on a 13 V-J signature distinguished ophthalmopathy from stable hyperthyroidism, reaching 85% to 90% sensitivity and about 81% specificity in cross-validation and 80%/75% in testing. Sample size was not statistically predetermined, and investigators were not blinded to group allocation.

Sample: blood. The receptor's source is a woman in her forties or fifties with Graves' ophthalmopathy. The chain was built from TRBV7-9 and TRBJ2-1; perhaps TRBD2 is the D gene, with 6 bases matching. The CDR3 region reads CASSLGQTSATYNEQFF. The DNA sequence is given as TGTGCCAGCAGCTTAGGCCAGACTAGTGCCACCTACAATGAGCAGTTCTTC.